The rows below give T cell receptor beta chains drawn from one sample of a study of cytomegalovirus exposure and HLA in healthy donors. Here immunoSEQ multiplex PCR was the method, and the copy in TCRdb shows in-frame clones only, minus some. Of 220,000 or so clones listed, approximately 79% are singletons. Sequencing was done on a sample of PBMCs. The source of these receptors is a man over 45 in good health and CMV-seronegative. CDR3s include the opening cysteine and the closing phenylalanine or tryptophan. D genes are given only for firm matches. Where a row states a size, it is once, few, many or the class of an expanded clone; other rows omit it.

clone_size: few
j_call: TRBJ1-2
v_call: TRBV5-1
d_call: -
cdr3_aa: CASSLEGDQRGYGYTF
cdr3_nt: TGCGCCAGCAGCTTGGAAGGAGACCAGAGGGGGTATGGCTACACCTTC

clone_size: once
j_call: TRBJ2-7
v_call: TRBV9
d_call: -
cdr3_aa: CASSVGASTYEQYF
cdr3_nt: TGTGCCAGCAGCGTAGGTGCGAGCACCTACGAGCAGTACTTC

clone_size: -
j_call: TRBJ2-2
v_call: TRBV6-5
d_call: TRBD1
cdr3_aa: CASTSTGGADGELFF
cdr3_nt: TGTGCCAGCACTTCTACAGGGGGCGCCGACGGGGAGCTGTTTTTT

clone_size: -
j_call: TRBJ2-7
v_call: TRBV14
d_call: TRBD2
cdr3_aa: CASSLLPGTSGSGAYEQYF
cdr3_nt: TGTGCCAGCAGCCTTTTGCCCGGGACTAGCGGGAGTGGGGCCTACGAGCAGTACTTC

clone_size: -
j_call: TRBJ2-1
v_call: TRBV5-1
d_call: TRBD2
cdr3_aa: CASSSGPAGVVGNEQFF
cdr3_nt: TGCGCCAGCAGCTCCGGTCCAGCGGGAGTGGTTGGAAATGAGCAGTTCTTC

clone_size: once
j_call: TRBJ1-4
v_call: TRBV30
d_call: -
cdr3_aa: CAWSRGGSNEKLFF
cdr3_nt: TGTGCCTGGAGTCGGGGTGGATCTAATGAAAAACTGTTTTTT

clone_size: few
j_call: TRBJ2-1
v_call: TRBV14
d_call: TRBD1
cdr3_aa: CASSQGQGNNEQFF
cdr3_nt: TGTGCCAGCAGCCAGGGACAGGGGAATAATGAGCAGTTCTTC

clone_size: few
j_call: TRBJ1-4
v_call: TRBV30
d_call: TRBD1
cdr3_aa: CAWTTGGNEKLFF
cdr3_nt: TGTGCCTGGACTACAGGGGGTAATGAAAAACTGTTTTTT

clone_size: once
j_call: TRBJ1-4
v_call: TRBV30
d_call: -
cdr3_aa: CAWSTTTRTGRVEKLFF
cdr3_nt: TGTGCCTGGAGTACTACAACCCGGACGGGGAGAGTGGAAAAACTGTTTTTT

clone_size: -
j_call: TRBJ2-7
v_call: TRBV11-3
d_call: -
cdr3_aa: CASSLVLPAYEQYF
cdr3_nt: TGTGCCAGCAGCTTAGTACTGCCCGCCTACGAGCAGTACTTC

clone_size: -
j_call: TRBJ2-7
v_call: TRBV27
d_call: TRBD2
cdr3_aa: CASSNSGRLYEQYF
cdr3_nt: TGTGCCAGCAGTAATAGCGGGAGGTTATACGAGCAGTACTTC

clone_size: -
j_call: TRBJ2-3
v_call: TRBV7-9
d_call: TRBD2
cdr3_aa: CASSLVQAGDLNTQYF
cdr3_nt: TGTGCCAGCAGCTTGGTCCAAGCGGGAGATTTGAATACGCAGTATTTT

clone_size: -
j_call: TRBJ1-1
v_call: TRBV28
d_call: -
cdr3_aa: CASSSPGQRNTEAFF
cdr3_nt: TGTGCCAGCAGTAGTCCGGGACAACGGAACACTGAAGCTTTCTTT

clone_size: -
j_call: TRBJ1-2
v_call: TRBV5-6
d_call: -
cdr3_aa: CASSLLGEQGGGYTF
cdr3_nt: TGTGCCAGCAGCTTATTAGGTGAACAGGGTGGTGGCTACACCTTC

clone_size: -
j_call: TRBJ2-7
v_call: TRBV7-6
d_call: -
cdr3_aa: CASSLEGGGGSYEQYF
cdr3_nt: TGTGCCAGCAGCTTAGAAGGAGGGGGCGGGTCCTACGAGCAGTACTTC

clone_size: once
j_call: TRBJ2-3
v_call: TRBV7-8
d_call: TRBD2
cdr3_aa: CASSLVLAHRTDTQYF
cdr3_nt: TGTGCCAGCAGCTTAGTACTAGCGCATCGCACAGATACGCAGTATTTT

clone_size: -
j_call: TRBJ2-4
v_call: TRBV18
d_call: -
cdr3_aa: CASSSGAAKNIQYF
cdr3_nt: TGTGCCAGCTCATCAGGGGCGGCCAAAAACATTCAGTACTTC

clone_size: -
j_call: TRBJ1-3
v_call: TRBV28
d_call: -
cdr3_aa: CASSLPGSGGNTIYF
cdr3_nt: TGTGCCAGCAGTTTACCGGGGAGTGGTGGAAACACCATATATTTT